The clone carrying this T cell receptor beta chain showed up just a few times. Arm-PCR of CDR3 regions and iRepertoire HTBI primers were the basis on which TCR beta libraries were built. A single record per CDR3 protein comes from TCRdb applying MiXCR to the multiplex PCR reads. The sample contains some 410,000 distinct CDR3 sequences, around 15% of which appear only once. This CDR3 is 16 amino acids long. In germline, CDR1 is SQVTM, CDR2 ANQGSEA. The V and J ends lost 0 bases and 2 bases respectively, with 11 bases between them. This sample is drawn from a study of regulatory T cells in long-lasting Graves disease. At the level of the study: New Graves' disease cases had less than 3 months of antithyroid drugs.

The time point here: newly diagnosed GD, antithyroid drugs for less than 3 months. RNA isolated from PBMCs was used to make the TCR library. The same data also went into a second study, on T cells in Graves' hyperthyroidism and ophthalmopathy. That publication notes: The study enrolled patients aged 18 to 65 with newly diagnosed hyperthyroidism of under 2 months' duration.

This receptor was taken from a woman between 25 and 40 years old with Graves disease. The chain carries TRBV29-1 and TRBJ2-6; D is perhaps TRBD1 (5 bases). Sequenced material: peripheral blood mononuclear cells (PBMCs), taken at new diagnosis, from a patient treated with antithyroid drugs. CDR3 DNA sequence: TGCAGCGTTGAAGAAATCAGGGAAACTGGGGCCAACGTCCTGACTTTC. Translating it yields CSVEEIRETGANVLTF.